The 27 T cell receptor beta chains given below trace back to one sample, sequenced in a study of spatial heterogeneity in lung cancer. One entry per CDR3 protein results from TCRdb running MiXCR on the 5' RACE reads. The sample lists 45,000 to 65,000 distinct CDR3 sequences, roughly 7% seen once, with 35% in the top ten. Regarding time point: blood at routine non-recurrence follow-up after resection. The sequenced material consisted of unsorted whole RNA from tumor, nontumor lung or frozen PBMC. This sample comprised PBMCs, obtained at follow-up. All receptors come from a female donor with early-stage non-small cell lung cancer.

The chain carries TRBV7-8 and TRBJ2-6; D gene uncertain. CDR3 length equals 13 residues. V lost 6 bases and J lost 2, with 5 bases in between. Germline CDR1 reads SGHVS; CDR2 reads FQNEAQ. In DNA, the CDR3 is TGTGCCAGCAGTTCAGCTGGGGCCAACGTCCTGACTTTC. Protein sequence: CASSSAGANVLTF.

The sample holds a few counts of this clonotype. The chain carries TRBV7-3 and TRBJ2-3; D is perhaps TRBD2 (5 bases). With 1 base removed from V and 5 bases from J, the gap between germline ends came to 16 bases. CDR3 length: 16 amino acids. Germline values: CDR1 SGHTA, CDR2 FQGTGA. The CDR3 DNA sequence: TGTGCCAGCAGCTTAATGGTGGGCCCACGGGGAGATACGCAGTATTTT. This encodes CASSLMVGPRGDTQYF.

This clonotype was counted at least ten times. The rearrangement uses TRBV9 and TRBJ1-6; TRBD1 might be the D (5 bases). CDR1 SGDLS and CDR2 YYNGEE come from the germline V gene. This CDR3 has 14 residues. The V and J ends lost 0 bases and 7 bases respectively, with 8 bases between them. The CDR3 protein is CASSVGQGNSPLHF. The DNA for the CDR3 is TGTGCCAGCAGCGTAGGCCAGGGAAATTCACCCCTCCACTTT.

There are many counts of this clonotype. The chain carries TRBV27 and TRBJ2-1; D may be TRBD1 (6 bases). This CDR3 has 17 amino acids. Germline CDR1 reads MNHEY; CDR2 reads SMNVEV (reference sequence). V lost 3 bases, J lost 2 bases, and 17 bases lay in between. The CDR3 bases are TGTGCCAGCAGTTTCCGCTCCTACAGGGTGGCCTACAATGAGCAGTTCTTC. Encoded protein: CASSFRSYRVAYNEQFF.

This clonotype was found a few times. The chain links TRBV5-1 to TRBJ2-1, with D tentatively TRBD2 (6 bases). CDR3 size: 15 residues. Looked up from germline, CDR1 is SGHRS and CDR2 is YFSETQ. Trimming removed 0 bases from V and 4 bases from J, with 11 bases in between. CDR3 coding DNA: TGCGCCAGCAGCTTGGATCTAGCGCCTTACAATGAGCAGTTCTTC. This translates into CASSLDLAPYNEQFF.

This clonotype was picked up many times. V gene TRBV7-9 combines with J gene TRBJ1-5, with TRBD1 identical over 7 bases. The CDR3 is 15 residues long. Germline V gene lookup returns CDR1 SEHNR and CDR2 FQNEAQ (reference sequence). J gave up 4 bases and V 1 base, and 4 bases lay outside the gene matches. CDR3 sequence: CASSLEGAVNQPQHF. In nucleotides, the CDR3 is TGTGCCAGCAGCTTAGAGGGGGCCGTTAATCAGCCCCAGCATTTT.

This clonotype was seen at least ten times. This chain connects TRBV28 to TRBJ2-2; a weak D match, TRBD2 (6 bases). Germline values: CDR1 MDHEN, CDR2 SYDVKM. This CDR3 spans 15 amino acids. V was trimmed by 6 bases and J by 4 bases, leaving 15 bases between them. CDR3: CASRTPGTATGELFF. CDR3 DNA sequence: TGTGCCAGCAGGACTCCCGGGACTGCCACCGGGGAGCTGTTTTTT. The full variable domain, rest sourced from reference TRBV28 and TRBJ2-2, is DVKVTQSSRYLVKRTGEKVFLECVQDMDHENMFWYRQDPGLGLRLIYFSYDVKMKEKGDIPEGYSVSREKKERFSLILESASTNQTSMYLCASRTPGTATGELFFGEGSRLTVL.

This clonotype was seen many times. The rearrangement joins TRBV4-1 to TRBJ2-3; 13 bases are shared with TRBD2. This CDR3 has 17 residues. V was clipped by 3 bases and J by 1 base; unmatched bases: 4. CDR1 is MGHRA and CDR2 is YSYEKL in the germline V gene. CDR3 region: CASSQGTSGVRTDTQYF. The DNA of the CDR3 is TGCGCCAGCAGCCAGGGGACTAGCGGGGTTCGCACAGATACGCAGTATTTT.

This clonotype was seen a few times. J is TRBJ2-7 and V is TRBV7-2; possibly TRBD2 for D (5 bases). The V end lost 1 base, the J end lost 4 bases, and 17 bases lay between the germline ends. This CDR3 contains 16 residues. CDR1 is SGHTA and CDR2 is FQGNSA in the germline V gene. The CDR3 bases are TGTGCCAGCAGCTTAGTAGGAGACTACCGTCCTTACGAGCAGTACTTC. It specifies CASSLVGDYRPYEQYF. The variable domain in full, completed from reference TRBV7-2 and TRBJ2-7, reads GAGVSQSPSNKVTEKGKDVELRCDPISGHTALYWYRQSLGQGLEFLIYFQGNSAPDKSGLPSDRFSAERTGGSVSTLTIQRTQQEDSAVYLCASSLVGDYRPYEQYFGPGTRLTVT.

The rearrangement joins TRBV5-1 to TRBJ1-5; possibly TRBD1 for D (5 bases). Germline V lookup: CDR1 SGHRS, CDR2 YFSETQ. This CDR3 spans 17 amino acids. Trimming took off 0 bases at V and 4 bases at J, with 17 bases between the two ends. CDR3 sequence: CASSLAKTGHRNQPQHF. Written as DNA, the CDR3 is TGCGCCAGCAGCTTGGCCAAAACAGGTCACCGGAATCAGCCCCAGCATTTT.

This clonotype was picked up many times. This chain links TRBV9 with TRBJ1-4, with D possibly being TRBD1 (5 bases). Germline CDR1 reads SGDLS; CDR2 reads YYNGEE. Trimming pared 0 bases from V and 4 bases from J, leaving 7 bases between. This CDR3 contains 14 residues. The CDR3: CASSVGGGNEKLFF. The CDR3 coding sequence is TGTGCCAGCAGCGTAGGTGGGGGTAATGAAAAACTGTTTTTT.

This clonotype has at least ten counts. J is TRBJ2-2 and V is TRBV6-6; no reliable D call. Trimming pared 8 bases from V and 4 bases from J, leaving 5 bases between. The CDR3 is 11 amino acids. Per germline, CDR1 MNHNY and CDR2 SVGAGI (reference sequence). This CDR3 reads CASYSTGELFF. The CDR3 coding sequence is TGTGCCAGCTACAGCACCGGGGAGCTGTTTTTT.

This clonotype occurred a few times. The genes are TRBV5-1 and TRBJ2-2; no clear D. The germline gives CDR1 SGHRS, CDR2 YFSETQ. Trimming took off 6 bases at V and 3 bases at J, with 15 bases between the two ends. The CDR3 has 15 residues. The CDR3 nucleotides are TGCGCCAGCACTAAATCGGCGGAGCACACCGGGGAGCTGTTTTTT. It translates to CASTKSAEHTGELFF.

This clonotype was seen at least ten times. The V gene is TRBV27, the J gene TRBJ2-3; D might be TRBD1 (5 bases). CDR3 length: 13 residues. Per the germline V gene, CDR1 is MNHEY and CDR2 is SMNVEV (reference sequence). Trimming took 11 bases from V and 4 from J, leaving 16 bases between them. The CDR3 DNA reads as TGTGCCTCCTTAGCTAGGGGTCCAGATACGCAGTATTTT. Translated, it gives CASLARGPDTQYF.

Ten or more counts support this clonotype. The V gene is TRBV27, the J gene TRBJ2-1; D may be TRBD1 (6 bases). The length of the CDR3 is 14 residues. Trimming took off 5 bases at V and 4 bases at J, with 12 bases between the two ends. Germline CDR1 reads MNHEY; CDR2 reads SMNVEV (reference sequence). The CDR3 reads CASSLRQGYNEQFF. The CDR3 DNA sequence: TGTGCCAGCAGTCTAAGGCAGGGGTACAATGAGCAGTTCTTC.

This clonotype was counted only a few times. The chain has TRBV7-9 and TRBJ1-1; a weak D match, TRBD1 (6 bases). V was cut by 5 bases and J by 1 base, with 14 bases left in between. Per the germline V gene, CDR1 is SEHNR and CDR2 is FQNEAQ (reference sequence). The length of the CDR3 is 15 residues. The chain's CDR3 is CASSLQGIENTEAFF. The CDR3 DNA sequence: TGTGCCAGCAGCCTGCAGGGGATCGAGAACACTGAAGCTTTCTTT.

This clonotype was seen ten or more times. The genes are TRBV6-6 and TRBJ2-5; 10 bases map to TRBD2. V was clipped by 5 bases and J by 1 base; unmatched bases: 4. Germline V CDR1 and CDR2: MNHNY, SVGAGI (reference sequence). This CDR3 has 15 amino acids. The CDR3: CASSRTSGVQETQYF. CDR3 DNA: TGTGCCAGCAGTAGAACTAGCGGGGTCCAAGAGACCCAGTACTTC.

In this sample, this clonotype turned up many times. The J gene is TRBJ1-6, the V gene TRBV28, with D possibly being TRBD1 (5 bases). Per the germline V gene, CDR1 is MDHEN and CDR2 is SYDVKM. V was cut by 5 bases and J by 7 bases, with 12 bases left in between. This CDR3 is built from 14 residues. CDR3 nucleotide sequence: TGTGCCAGCAGTCGACTAACAGGAAATTCACCCCTCCACTTT. The encoded protein is CASSRLTGNSPLHF.

This clonotype was counted between two and nine times. The rearrangement joins TRBV19 to TRBJ2-1; 10 bases map to TRBD2. With V trimmed by 5 bases and J by 3 bases, 4 bases remained unmatched. The CDR3 is 15 residues long. Germline V gene data show CDR1 as LNHDA and CDR2 as SQIVND (reference sequence). DNA for the CDR3: TGTGCCAGTAGTGAAACTAGCGGGGTCTACAATGAGCAGTTCTTC. It translates to CASSETSGVYNEQFF.

In its sample, this clonotype was seen many times. The rearrangement joins TRBV5-1 to TRBJ2-2, with no clear D. Trimming took off 2 bases at V and 0 bases at J, with 8 bases between the two ends. Germline assignment: CDR1 SGHRS and CDR2 YFSETQ. The CDR3 totals 15 residues. DNA for the CDR3: TGCGCCAGCAGCTTAGCAGGTTCGAACACCGGGGAGCTGTTTTTT. As protein: CASSLAGSNTGELFF.

The rearrangement uses TRBV28 and TRBJ2-3; the D is unclear. The germline V and J ends were trimmed by 4 bases and 1 base, with 9 bases remaining between them. This CDR3 comprises 14 residues. Per the germline V gene, CDR1 is MDHEN and CDR2 is SYDVKM. The CDR3 protein is CASSSPIRTDTQYF. CDR3 DNA sequence: TGTGCCAGCAGTTCACCCATTCGCACAGATACGCAGTATTTT.

Many counts were recorded for this clonotype. The chain links TRBV9 to TRBJ2-3; no reliable D call. Between the trimmed V and J ends, which lost 0 bases and 4 bases, there was a span of 9 bases. The CDR3 is 14 amino acids. Germline V lookup: CDR1 SGDLS, CDR2 YYNGEE. DNA of the CDR3: TGTGCCAGCAGCGTAGGGCCCCTCGCAGATACGCAGTATTTT. Amino acid sequence: CASSVGPLADTQYF.

The chain uses TRBV5-1 and TRBJ2-5, with 7 bases lining up with TRBD2. The J segment lost 5 bases and the V segment lost 4 bases, leaving 11 bases of the junction unmatched. The germline CDR1 and CDR2 sequences are SGHRS and YFSETQ. CDR3 length equals 15 residues. The CDR3 spells CASSLSGYLSETQYF. The CDR3 nucleotides read TGCGCCAGCAGCCTTAGCGGGTATCTATCGGAGACCCAGTACTTC.

This clonotype was picked up many times. This sequence joins TRBV4-1 and TRBJ1-1; D is possibly TRBD1 (6 bases). Germline V gene data show CDR1 as MGHRA and CDR2 as YSYEKL. Trimming took 3 bases from V and 0 from J, leaving 14 bases between them. CDR3 length: 16 residues. CDR3 DNA sequence: TGCGCCAGCAGCCAGGGGACACTCACCATGAACACTGAAGCTTTCTTT. Protein: CASSQGTLTMNTEAFF.

This clonotype was counted a few times. V is TRBV7-9 and J is TRBJ2-7; 14 bases match TRBD2. Germline V gene lookup returns CDR1 SEHNR and CDR2 FQNEAQ (reference sequence). With 5 bases clipped from V and 2 bases from J, the junction kept 11 bases outside the gene matches. There are 18 residues in the CDR3. Written as DNA, the CDR3 is TGTGCCAGCAGCCAGGGACTAGCGGGGGTCGGGGAGGCCTACGAGCAGTACTTC. Its translation: CASSQGLAGVGEAYEQYF. The full variable domain, rest sourced from reference TRBV7-9 and TRBJ2-7, is DTGVSQNPRHKITKRGQNVTFRCDPISEHNRLYWYRQTLGQGPEFLTYFQNEAQLEKSRLLSDRFSAERPKGSFSTLEIQRTEQGDSAMYLCASSQGLAGVGEAYEQYFGPGTRLTVT.

This clonotype turned up a few times. V is TRBV20-1 and J is TRBJ2-5; a weak D match, TRBD1 (6 bases). CDR1 is DFQATT, CDR2 SNEGSKA, per germline (reference sequence). CDR3 length equals 11 residues. V was clipped by 8 bases and J by 5 bases, with 12 bases between them. In nucleotides, the CDR3 is TGCAGTCACAGGGACGGGGAGACCCAGTACTTC. Protein: CSHRDGETQYF.

There are many counts of this clonotype. The genes are TRBV24-1 and TRBJ1-3; no clear D. The V end was cut by 5 bases, the J end by 0 bases, with 10 bases between. The CDR3 sequence is 15 residues long. Germline V lookup: CDR1 KGHDR, CDR2 SFDVKD. CDR3 coding DNA: TGTGCCACCAGTGCAGAACACCGCTCTGGAAACACCATATATTTT. Translation: CATSAEHRSGNTIYF.